The T cell receptor beta chain under discussion was sequenced for a study of blood T cells in healthy people across ages (dated by TCRdb to about 2015). Regarding the study in general: In model experiments, template switching captured about one uniquely barcoded TCR beta cDNA molecule for every two T cells. Age-related changes in TCR beta repertoire diversity were measured in the study by deep sequencing normalized with unique cDNA molecular identifiers. The donors were split into four age groups: young (average around 15 years), middle-aged (39), aged (62) and long-lived (82). To avoid experimental bias, donors of different ages were spread randomly across the sequencing lanes. The study analyzed two additional independent replicas of 1 million unique cDNA reads from the same blood draw for two donors, one aged 18 to 30 and one aged 80 or older. Findings and caveats that apply to the study as a whole: Total diversity estimates from one million sequenced T cells were considered lower bounds and underestimates. Observed TCR beta diversity per million T cells fell roughly linearly with age, and a significant reduction was already apparent by age roughly 41. Because the CMV infection status of the donors was unknown, age-related changes in expanded clonotypes may potentially have been confounded. Conclusive comparison of naive and antigen-experienced compartments was prevented by the profiling of bulk unsorted PBMCs. There was a strong correlation between observed TCR beta diversity and the percentage of naive T cells measured by flow cytometry. The long-lived group showed more naive CD4+ T cells, fewer expanded clones and increased TCR diversity than the aged group, suggesting age selection.

The donors were around 39 Caucasian individuals from Russia, aged 6 to 90 years, who were systemically healthy. Each donor gave about 9.8 milliliters of peripheral blood, drawn into EDTA-treated Vacutainer tubes. Ficoll-Paque density-gradient centrifugation was used to isolate PBMCs, with at least 6.5 million per sample. Total RNA was extracted from PBMCs with Trizol reagent, with at least 5 micrograms obtained per sample. For every donor, flow cytometry on a PBMC aliquot measured the percentage of naive CD45RAhigh/CD27high T cells. CDR1 and CDR2 were assigned from the germline V gene as SGHRS and YFSETQ. Cut back by 1 base and 5 bases, the V and J ends lie 5 bases apart. The CDR3 contains 12 residues, cysteine and phenylalanine counted. The only DNA kept is the CDR3, 36 bases in frame from the first base. Preparation of the library involved 5' RACE. The instrument was an Illumina HiSeq 2500. The second PCR ran for roughly 6 to 11 cycles and used a J-beta primer mix along with a sample-barcoded 5' primer. Each TCR beta cDNA molecule received a unique molecular identifier from a template-switch 5' adaptor carrying 12 random nucleotides. At least 2.5 million CDR3-containing paired-end reads were obtained from each sample. First-strand cDNA was synthesized from all RNA with the Mint cDNA synthesis kit, primed by a TRBC-specific oligonucleotide. Following uracil-DNA glycosylase treatment, all cDNA underwent a first 18-cycle PCR with the universal primers M1SS and BC2_uni_R. In the paper's pipeline: Each sample was normalized by randomly selecting 1 million high-quality reads, each carrying a distinct molecular identifier. Reads with shared molecular identifiers were discarded instead of being binned into consensus sequences. MiTCR, with a Q25 quality threshold and the strictest error-elimination algorithm, was used for CDR3 identification, clonotype clustering and error correction. A nonparametric unseen species model using Euler transformation provided a lower-bound estimate of total TCR beta diversity. TCRdb reanalyzed the raw reads on its own, using fastp at Q25 for trimming and MiXCR for clone calling, and kept in-frame beta chains. One record per CDR3 amino acid sequence lists the most common genes and DNA. These V and J calls rely on TCRdb rather than the paper's analysis. The sample yields roughly 800,000 distinct CDR3 sequences; 35% to 40% were counted once. The biggest ten clones account for over 10% of the sample.

Details on this clonotype: No antigen is known for it. Base qualities are missing; no much larger clone stands one base away.

The sequence is built from TRBV5-1 and TRBJ2-3; there is no confident call for the D gene. Sequenced sample: blood. The sequence derives from a man younger than 35 in good health. CDR3 reads: CASSLSQDTQYF. The DNA sequence follows: TGCGCCAGCAGCTTGTCGCAAGATACGCAGTATTTT.